The subject of this entry is one TCR beta chain. These data are taken from a study of shared clonotypes between healthy human individuals. All donors were healthy HIV-negative adults lacking recent acute infections or vaccinations. Each donor was a Caucasian adult residing in Nashville, Tennessee. Several immunoSEQ plates received, in even portions, the genomic DNA of each subset. Around 28,000 T cell genomes (about 300 ng DNA) went into each PBMC replicate. The protocol was immunoSEQ multiplex PCR, while the TCRdb copy is restricted to in-frame clones and leaves out a portion. The sample consists of around 440,000 clones, 75% to 80% of them appearing once. Trimming took 5 bases from V and 6 from J; bases not matched to a gene: 12. The germline gives CDR1 MDHEN, CDR2 SYDVKM. The CDR3 totals 15 residues.

Sequencing used PBMCs. This TCR came from a woman aged 40 to 50 in good health. Some clones in this sample may be carry-over from other donors' samples. The chain is built from TRBV28 and TRBJ2-7; 8 bases line up with TRBD2. CDR3 nucleotides: TGTGCCAGCAGTCCGCCGGGACTAGTCCCCACCGAGCAGTACTTC. This sequence encodes CASSPPGLVPTEQYF.